In this sample, the clone carrying this T cell receptor (beta chain) turned up a few times. Its antigen remains unidentified. Quantitative 5'-RACE with molecular barcodes produced the TCR beta libraries. MiXCR, applied by TCRdb to the 5' RACE reads, yields one record per CDR3 protein. The sample has about 510,000 distinct CDR3 sequences; roughly 5% are singletons. This sample was taken from a study of CD8 T cells in ankylosing spondylitis. CDR3 length: 14 amino acids. The germline CDR1 and CDR2 sequences are SGHRS and YFSETQ. V gave up 8 bases and J gave up 2 bases; unmatched junction bases: 4. The study, taken as a whole, reports: Fewer than 10 highly homologous variants formed a TCR beta motif that appeared characteristic of ankylosing spondylitis blood. Disease-linked clones proved CD8+ and comparatively uncommon in peripheral blood.

The source is a male donor with ankylosing spondylitis. Sample: blood, either unsorted or a sorted T cell fraction (not recorded which). The rearrangement joins TRBV5-1 to TRBJ2-1; 10 bases are shared with TRBD2. CDR3 sequence: CASKREGTYNEQFF. The CDR3 coding sequence is TGCGCCAGTAAGCGGGAGGGAACCTACAATGAGCAGTTCTTC.